This is a list of T cell receptor beta chains from one sample in a study of T cell responses to AZD1222 COVID-19 vaccine. Method: immunoSEQ multiplex PCR; TCRdb's copy keeps in-frame clones and lacks some. The sample lists 200,000 or so clones; roughly 90% were seen once. This sample comprised peripheral blood, obtained on day 0 of AZD1222 vaccination. Every receptor here comes from an adult in good health. CDR3s include the opening cysteine and the closing phenylalanine or tryptophan. Each record gives: D gene, CDR3 length, J gene, V gene, clone size, CDR3 DNA, CDR3 protein. D genes are given only for firm matches. A row's size may be missing; if present it is once, few, many or a size class.

>-|12|TRBJ1-1|TRBV29-1|-
TGCAGCGTTGTACGGATGAACACTGAAGCTTTCTTT
CSVVRMNTEAFF
>TRBD2|15|TRBJ2-7|TRBV3-1/TRBV3-2|-
TGTGCCAGCAGCCAAGGACTAGCGGACCCTGACGAGCAGTACTTC
CASSQGLADPDEQYF
>-|17|TRBJ1-5|TRBV19|-
TGTGCCAGTACACCGGTATCTTTGGTGTCCCTCAATCAGCCCCAGCATTTT
CASTPVSLVSLNQPQHF
>TRBD1|14|TRBJ2-5|TRBV7-3|-
TGTGCCAGCAGCCCGACAGGGCTCCAAGAGACCCAGTACTTC
CASSPTGLQETQYF
>-|18|TRBJ1-2|TRBV14|-
TGTGCCAGCAGCCTTGCATCCGCCGCAGGGGATATTCGTTTAGGCTACACCTTC
CASSLASAAGDIRLGYTF
>-|15|TRBJ1-2|TRBV6-1|-
TGTGCCAGCAGTGAAGCAAGTGAGGGATACTATGGCTACACCTTC
CASSEASEGYYGYTF
>-|15|TRBJ1-3|TRBV2|-
TGTGCCAGCAGCCCCACCCTCCTCTCTGGAAACACCATATATTTT
CASSPTLLSGNTIYF
>-|15|TRBJ2-2|TRBV5-1|-
TGCGCCAGCAGCTTGGATCGGGCGGGCACCGGGGAGCTGTTTTTT
CASSLDRAGTGELFF
>-|14|TRBJ1-1|TRBV4-2|-
TGTGCCAGCAGCCAGATACAGGGTTACACTGAAGCTTTCTTT
CASSQIQGYTEAFF
>-|14|TRBJ2-2|TRBV15|-
TGTGCCACCAGGTCAGACCTAGGCGCCGGGGAGCTGTTTTTT
CATRSDLGAGELFF
>-|14|TRBJ2-3|TRBV18|few
TGTGCCAGCCACACATCGGCTAGCACAGATACGCAGTATTTT
CASHTSASTDTQYF
>TRBD2|16|TRBJ2-5|TRBV29-1|once
TGCAGCGTGCTACTAGCGGGGGACTACCCTATGGAGACCCAGTACTTC
CSVLLAGDYPMETQYF
>-|16|TRBJ2-3|TRBV15|-
TGTGCCACCAGCAGAAAGCGGTCAGCTAACACAGATACGCAGTATTTT
CATSRKRSANTDTQYF
>TRBD1|16|TRBJ1-5|TRBV15|-
TGTGCCACCCGAATACAGGGGGCCGGGAGCAATCAGCCCCAGCATTTT
CATRIQGAGSNQPQHF
>-|15|TRBJ1-3|TRBV5-3|-
TGTGCCAGAAGCGCACCGACCGGCTCTGGAAACACCATATATTTT
CARSAPTGSGNTIYF
>-|15|TRBJ2-1|TRBV5-1|-
TGCGCCAGCAGCTTGAACCCCGACTCCTACAATGAGCAGTTCTTC
CASSLNPDSYNEQFF
>-|14|TRBJ2-7|TRBV6-1|-
TGTGCCAGCAGTGAAGAGGGACATTGGTACGAGCAGTACTTC
CASSEEGHWYEQYF
>-|14|TRBJ1-1|TRBV19|-
TGTGCCAGTAGGATGGACCCGTTGAACACTGAAGCTTTCTTT
CASRMDPLNTEAFF
>-|16|TRBJ2-3|TRBV4-2|-
TGTGCCAGCAGCCAAGAGTCTAGCGCAAGCACAGATACGCAGTATTTT
CASSQESSASTDTQYF
>-|15|TRBJ1-5|TRBV19|-
TGTGCCAGTAATTGGGGACAACATAGCAATCAGCCCCAGCATTTT
CASNWGQHSNQPQHF
>TRBD1|14|TRBJ1-2|TRBV6-2/TRBV6-3|-
TGTGCCAGCAGTTACGCTCGGACAGGGGGCCGGGACACCTTC
CASSYARTGGRDTF
>-|16|TRBJ1-5|TRBV19|-
TGTGCCAGTAGTATCGGGGCGGTACCTAGCAATCAGCCCCAGCATTTT
CASSIGAVPSNQPQHF
>TRBD1|12|TRBJ1-2|TRBV29-1|-
TGCAGCGTTATCGACAGGGAGTATGGCTACACCTTC
CSVIDREYGYTF
>-|15|TRBJ2-3|TRBV6-4|-
TGTGCCAGCAGTGACTCAGGTGGGGTAAGAGATACGCAGTATTTT
CASSDSGGVRDTQYF
>TRBD2|14|TRBJ2-7|TRBV19|-
TGTGCCAGTAGTATCGGACTAGCGGGGGACGAGCAGTACTTC
CASSIGLAGDEQYF
>TRBD2|14|TRBJ2-7|TRBV3-1/TRBV3-2|-
TGTGCCAGCAGACAAAGCGGGAGCCGGGCCGAGCAGTACTTC
CASRQSGSRAEQYF
>-|14|TRBJ1-6|TRBV7-8|-
TGTGCCAGCAGCTTAGAGATTAGGGATTCACCCCTCCACTTT
CASSLEIRDSPLHF
>TRBD2|14|TRBJ2-5|TRBV9|-
TGTGCCAGTTCTAGCGGGGGGGCCGGCGAGACCCAGTACTTC
CASSSGGAGETQYF